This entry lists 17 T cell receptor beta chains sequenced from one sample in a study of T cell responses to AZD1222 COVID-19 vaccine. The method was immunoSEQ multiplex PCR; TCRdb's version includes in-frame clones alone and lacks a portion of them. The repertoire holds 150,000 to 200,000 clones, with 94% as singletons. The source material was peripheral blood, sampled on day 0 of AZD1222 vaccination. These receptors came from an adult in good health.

CDR3 protein: CASSLSRGETQYF. The CDR3 DNA reads as TGTGCCAGCAGCTTAAGCCGAGGGGAGACCCAGTACTTC. The V gene is TRBV7-3, the J gene TRBJ2-5, with D perhaps matching TRBD2 (5 bases). The germline V and J ends were trimmed by 1 base and 5 bases, with 8 bases remaining between them. CDR1 is SGHTA, CDR2 FQGTGA, per germline. The CDR3 has 13 residues.

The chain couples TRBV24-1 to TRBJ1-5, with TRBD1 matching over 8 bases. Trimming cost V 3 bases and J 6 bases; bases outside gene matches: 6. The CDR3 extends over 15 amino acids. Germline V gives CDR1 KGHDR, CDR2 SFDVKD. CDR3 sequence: CATSDAQGAGQPQHF. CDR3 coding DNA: TGTGCCACCAGTGATGCGCAGGGGGCAGGTCAGCCCCAGCATTTT.

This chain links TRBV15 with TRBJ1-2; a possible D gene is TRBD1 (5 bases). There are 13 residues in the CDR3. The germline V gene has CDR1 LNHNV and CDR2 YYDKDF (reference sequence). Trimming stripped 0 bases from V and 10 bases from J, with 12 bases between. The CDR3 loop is CATSRDFQGFYTF. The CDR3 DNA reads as TGTGCCACCAGCAGAGATTTTCAGGGATTCTACACCTTC.

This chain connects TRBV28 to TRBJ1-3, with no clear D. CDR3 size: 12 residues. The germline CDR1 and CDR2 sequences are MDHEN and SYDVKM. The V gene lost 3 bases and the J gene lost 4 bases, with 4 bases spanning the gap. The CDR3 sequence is CASSFSGNTIYF. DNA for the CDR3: TGTGCCAGCAGTTTTTCGGGAAACACCATATATTTT.

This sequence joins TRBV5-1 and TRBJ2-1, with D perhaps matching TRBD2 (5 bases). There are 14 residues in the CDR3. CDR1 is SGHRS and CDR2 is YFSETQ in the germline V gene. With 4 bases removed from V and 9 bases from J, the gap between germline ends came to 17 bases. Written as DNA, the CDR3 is TGCGCCAGCAGCGTTGATGAGGGCCTGGGTGAGCAGTTCTTC. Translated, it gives CASSVDEGLGEQFF.

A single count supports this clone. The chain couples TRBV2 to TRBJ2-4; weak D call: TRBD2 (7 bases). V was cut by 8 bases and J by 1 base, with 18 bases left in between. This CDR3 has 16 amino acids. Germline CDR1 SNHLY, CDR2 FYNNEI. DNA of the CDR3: TGTGCCAGCGGCAGGGGCCGGGAGGTCGCCAAAAACATTCAGTACTTC. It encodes CASGRGREVAKNIQYF.

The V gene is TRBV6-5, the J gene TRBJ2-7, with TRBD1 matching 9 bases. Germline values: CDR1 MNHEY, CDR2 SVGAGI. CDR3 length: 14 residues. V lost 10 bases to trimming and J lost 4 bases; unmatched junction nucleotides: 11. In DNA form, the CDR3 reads TGTGCCACGGTGGACAGGGGAATGAGTTACGAGCAGTACTTC. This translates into CATVDRGMSYEQYF.

The CDR3 is CASSQEALGGNTIYF. Written as DNA, the CDR3 is TGTGCCAGCAGCCAAGAGGCGTTGGGAGGTAACACCATATATTTT. The chain employs TRBV4-2 and TRBJ1-3; no firm D call. The CDR3 has 15 amino acids. Germline V gene sequence: CDR1 LGHNA, CDR2 YNFKEQ. Deletions cut 0 bases from V and 7 bases from J, with 13 bases between.

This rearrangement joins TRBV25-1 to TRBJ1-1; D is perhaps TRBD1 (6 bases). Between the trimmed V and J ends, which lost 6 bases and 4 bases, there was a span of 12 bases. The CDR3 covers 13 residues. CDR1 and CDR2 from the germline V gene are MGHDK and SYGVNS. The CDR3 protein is CASSQSGATEAFF. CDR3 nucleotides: TGTGCCAGCAGCCAATCAGGGGCCACTGAAGCTTTCTTT.

CDR3 protein: CSGSERAGNTIYF. The CDR3 nucleotides read TGCAGCGGGAGCGAGAGGGCTGGAAACACCATATATTTT. V gene TRBV29-1 combines with J gene TRBJ1-3; D is uncertain. Germline-derived CDR1 and CDR2 are SQVTM and ANQGSEA. V dropped 7 bases and J dropped 2 bases, with 12 bases sitting between them. This CDR3 has 13 residues.

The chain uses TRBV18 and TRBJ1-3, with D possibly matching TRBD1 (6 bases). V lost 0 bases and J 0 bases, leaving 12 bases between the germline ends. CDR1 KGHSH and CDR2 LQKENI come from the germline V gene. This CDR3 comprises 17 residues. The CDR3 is CASSPPRGGVSGNTIYF. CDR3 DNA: TGTGCCAGCTCACCACCGCGAGGGGGAGTCTCTGGAAACACCATATATTTT.

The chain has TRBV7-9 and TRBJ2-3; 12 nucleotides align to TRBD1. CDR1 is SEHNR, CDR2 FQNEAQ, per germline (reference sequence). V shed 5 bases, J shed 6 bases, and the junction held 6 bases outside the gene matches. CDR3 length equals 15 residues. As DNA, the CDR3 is TGTGCCAGCAGCCGTGGGACAGGGGGCTCGGATACGCAGTATTTT. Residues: CASSRGTGGSDTQYF.

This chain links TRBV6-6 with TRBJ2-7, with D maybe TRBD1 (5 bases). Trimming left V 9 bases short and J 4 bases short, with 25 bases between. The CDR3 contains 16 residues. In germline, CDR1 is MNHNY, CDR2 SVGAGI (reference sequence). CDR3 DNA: TGTGCCAGACATTGTCCGAACAGGAATCCACTTTACGAGCAGTACTTC. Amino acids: CARHCPNRNPLYEQYF.

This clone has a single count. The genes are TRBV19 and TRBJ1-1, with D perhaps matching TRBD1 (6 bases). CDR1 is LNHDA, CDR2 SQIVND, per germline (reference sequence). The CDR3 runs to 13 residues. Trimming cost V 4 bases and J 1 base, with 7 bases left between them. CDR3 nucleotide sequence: TGTGCCAGTAGTAGACAGGAGAACACTGAAGCTTTCTTT. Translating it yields CASSRQENTEAFF.

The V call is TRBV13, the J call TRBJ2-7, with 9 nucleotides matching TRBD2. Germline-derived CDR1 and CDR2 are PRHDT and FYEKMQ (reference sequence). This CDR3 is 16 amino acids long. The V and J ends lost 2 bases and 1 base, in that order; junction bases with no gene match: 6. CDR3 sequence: CASSLRITSGSYEQYF. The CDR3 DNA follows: TGTGCCAGCAGCTTACGTATCACTAGCGGGTCCTACGAGCAGTACTTC. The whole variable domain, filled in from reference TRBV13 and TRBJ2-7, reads AAGVIQSPRHLIKEKRETATLKCYPIPRHDTVYWYQQGPGQDPQFLISFYEKMQSDKGSIPDRFSAQQFSDYHSELNMSSLELGDSALYFCASSLRITSGSYEQYFGPGTRLTVT.

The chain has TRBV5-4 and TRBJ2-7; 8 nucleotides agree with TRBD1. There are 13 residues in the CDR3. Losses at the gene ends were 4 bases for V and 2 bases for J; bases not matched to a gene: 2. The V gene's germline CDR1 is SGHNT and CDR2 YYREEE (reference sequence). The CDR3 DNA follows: TGTGCCAGCAGCCTGACAGGGGCCTACGAGCAGTACTTC. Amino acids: CASSLTGAYEQYF.

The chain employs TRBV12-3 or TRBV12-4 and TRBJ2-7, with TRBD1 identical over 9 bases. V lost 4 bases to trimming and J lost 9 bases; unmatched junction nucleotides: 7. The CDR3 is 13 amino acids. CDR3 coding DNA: TGTGCCAGCAGTTCGGGACAGGGTGGCGGGCAGTACTTC. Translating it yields CASSSGQGGGQYF.